A single sample is the source of the 23 T cell receptor beta chains below, sequenced in a study of blood T cells in healthy people across ages. Combining a sample-barcoded 5' primer with a J-beta primer mix, a second PCR ran for about 6 to 12 cycles. TCRdb called the 5' RACE reads again in MiXCR, with one record for every CDR3 protein. The table records over a million distinct CDR3 sequences, over 35% of them present only once. Input material: blood. These receptors were collected from a woman aged 55-70 years in good health.

The table lists this clonotype with a few counts. This rearrangement joins TRBV15 to TRBJ2-5; D not resolved. The CDR3 has 15 amino acids. Germline V gene sequence: CDR1 LNHNV, CDR2 YYDKDF (reference sequence). The V gene lost 0 bases and the J gene lost 1 base, with 9 bases spanning the gap. The CDR3 reads CATSRDLGSQETQYF. The CDR3 bases are TGTGCCACCAGCAGAGATCTGGGAAGCCAAGAGACCCAGTACTTC. The full variable domain, its missing parts supplied by reference TRBV15 and TRBJ2-5, is DAMVIQNPRYQVTQFGKPVTLSCSQTLNHNVMYWYQQKSSQAPKLLFHYYDKDFNNEADTPDNFQSRRPNTSFCFLDIRSPGLGDTAMYLCATSRDLGSQETQYFGPGTRLLVL.

This clonotype was seen more than once but under ten times. The V gene is TRBV20-1, the J gene TRBJ2-5; 7 bases are a match to TRBD2. With the DNA end fitting TRBJ2-7 better, the J assignment may be wrong. This CDR3 has 15 residues. Germline loops: CDR1 DFQATT, CDR2 SNEGSKA (reference sequence). The chain's CDR3 is CSARDPTSWGYEQYF. The CDR3, as DNA: TGCAGTGCTAGAGATCCGACTAGCTGGGGATACGAGCAGTACTTC.

A note on this clonotype: This could be a read error, since a much larger clone is one nucleotide away. V usage is TRBV7-2 and J usage is TRBJ1-2; D is undetermined. V was trimmed by 4 bases and J by 5 bases, leaving 11 bases between them. The CDR3 totals 13 residues. Per the germline V gene, CDR1 is SGHTA and CDR2 is FQGNSA. The CDR3 sequence: CASSSNSSYGYTF. In DNA, the CDR3 is TGTGCCAGCAGCTCGAATTCAAGTTATGGCTACACCTTC.

This clonotype has just a few counts. The J gene is TRBJ2-7, the V gene TRBV3-1, with 7 bases lining up with TRBD2. Germline V gene lookup returns CDR1 LGHDT and CDR2 YNNKEL (reference sequence). Trimming took 4 bases from V and 2 from J; bases not matched to a gene: 8. This CDR3 is built from 15 residues. As DNA, the CDR3 is TGTGCCAGCAGCCTACGACTAGCAGCCCCCTACGAGCAGTACTTC. It translates to CASSLRLAAPYEQYF.

V usage is TRBV7-2 and J usage is TRBJ2-6; 7 bases match TRBD2. Germline CDR1 reads SGHTA; CDR2 reads FQGNSA. CDR3 length: 18 residues. Losses at the gene ends were 7 bases for V and 0 bases for J; bases not matched to a gene: 12. CDR3: CASNRGGNKASGANVLTF. The CDR3 DNA follows: TGTGCCAGCAATCGGGGAGGGAATAAAGCCTCTGGGGCCAACGTCCTGACTTTC.

This clonotype turned up a few times. V is TRBV5-5 and J is TRBJ2-5, with 7 positions matching TRBD2. The germline V gene encodes CDR1 SGHKS and CDR2 YYEKEE (reference sequence). The CDR3 covers 13 residues. V trimming: 4 bases; J trimming: 3 bases; junction bases outside the gene matches: 3. The CDR3 DNA reads TGTGCCAGCAGCCACCTAGCGGAAGAGACCCAGTACTTC. This encodes CASSHLAEETQYF.

This chain connects TRBV4-1 to TRBJ1-4; 9 positions agree with TRBD1. Looked up from germline, CDR1 is MGHRA and CDR2 is YSYEKL. This CDR3 comprises 16 residues. J was trimmed by 8 bases and V by 8 bases; bases with no gene match: 15. CDR3 nucleotides: TGCGCCAGCTCCCAGAGATGGACAGGGGAACGGGAAAAACTGTTTTTT. The encoded protein is CASSQRWTGEREKLFF.

This clonotype was recorded a few times. The rearrangement links TRBV5-1 to TRBJ2-5; D ambiguous. CDR3 length: 12 amino acids. The germline V and J ends were trimmed by 0 bases and 5 bases, with 5 bases remaining between them. Germline lookup yields CDR1 SGHRS and CDR2 YFSETQ. The CDR3 DNA sequence: TGCGCCAGCAGCTTGGGATATGAGACCCAGTACTTC. Translated, it gives CASSLGYETQYF.

The CDR3 DNA sequence: TGCAGTGCTAGAGATACCCTACAAGGTGGTTTCACCTTC. Translation: CSARDTLQGGFTF. The V and J genes are TRBV20-1 and TRBJ1-2; D unresolved. Germline V CDR1 and CDR2: DFQATT, SNEGSKA (reference sequence). V was trimmed by 0 bases and J by 13 bases, leaving 18 bases between them. The CDR3 sequence is 13 residues long.

The rearrangement uses TRBV16 and TRBJ1-5; D call uncertain. Between the trimmed V and J ends, which lost 1 base and 9 bases, there was a span of 7 bases. The CDR3 spans 12 residues. Germline CDR1 reads KGHSY; CDR2 reads FQNENV. The CDR3 protein is CASSQWGLPQHF. The CDR3 coding sequence is TGTGCCAGCAGCCAATGGGGATTGCCCCAGCATTTT.

The sample holds a few counts of this clonotype. The chain joins TRBV28 to TRBJ2-3, with 8 positions matching TRBD1. The CDR3 totals 15 residues. CDR1 and CDR2 (germline): MDHEN, SYDVKM. V lost 11 bases, J lost 1 base, and 11 bases stayed unmatched. CDR3 sequence: CAGRSLGQGTDTQYF. The CDR3 coding sequence is TGTGCCGGAAGATCCCTGGGACAGGGCACAGATACGCAGTATTTT. The full variable domain, its missing parts supplied by reference TRBV28 and TRBJ2-3, is DVKVTQSSRYLVKRTGEKVFLECVQDMDHENMFWYRQDPGLGLRLIYFSYDVKMKEKGDIPEGYSVSREKKERFSLILESASTNQTSMYLCAGRSLGQGTDTQYFGPGTRLTVL.

The gene calls are TRBV7-2 and TRBJ2-3; D perhaps matches TRBD1 (5 bases). CDR3 length: 15 residues. CDR1 and CDR2 (germline): SGHTA, FQGNSA. Trimming cost V 2 bases and J 0 bases, with 9 bases left between them. The CDR3 loop reads CASSLLTDSTDTQYF. The CDR3 DNA sequence: TGTGCCAGCAGCTTACTGACAGATAGCACAGATACGCAGTATTTT. Looking up the rest from reference TRBV7-2 and TRBJ2-3 gives the full variable domain: GAGVSQSPSNKVTEKGKDVELRCDPISGHTALYWYRQSLGQGLEFLIYFQGNSAPDKSGLPSDRFSAERTGGSVSTLTIQRTQQEDSAVYLCASSLLTDSTDTQYFGPGTRLTVL.

The CDR3 DNA reads as TGCAGTGCTAGTGTAGGACGCACCACAGATACGCAGTATTTT. Its protein is CSASVGRTTDTQYF. The chain is built from TRBV20-1 and TRBJ2-3; D not certain. The CDR3 contains 14 residues. Trimming shortened V by 3 bases and J by 2 bases, and 12 bases separated the two germline ends. Germline CDR1 DFQATT, CDR2 SNEGSKA (reference sequence).

V gene TRBV7-8 combines with J gene TRBJ2-7; D is unresolved. Trimming took off 6 bases at V and 0 bases at J, with 6 bases between the two ends. CDR3 length: 12 amino acids. Germline assignment: CDR1 SGHVS and CDR2 FQNEAQ. The CDR3 DNA follows: TGTGCCAGCAGGCCCATCTCCTACGAGCAGTACTTC. It specifies CASRPISYEQYF.

This clonotype was seen a few times. In DNA, the CDR3 is TGTGCCAGCAGTGACCCGGGGACGGGATCCGCCATAGAGACCCAGTACTTC. This encodes CASSDPGTGSAIETQYF. The chain combines TRBV6-1 with TRBJ2-5; D assignment may be TRBD1 or TRBD2 (5 bases each). Germline V gene data show CDR1 as MNHNS and CDR2 as SASEGT. V lost 3 bases, J lost 4 bases, and 21 bases lay in between. This CDR3 has 17 amino acids.

This chain uses TRBV20-1 with TRBJ1-4, with 9 bases identical to TRBD1. V was clipped by 3 bases and J by 7 bases; unmatched bases: 12. Germline CDR1 DFQATT, CDR2 SNEGSKA (reference sequence). The CDR3 extends over 16 amino acids. CDR3 residues: CSASGGGQGMVEKLFF. The CDR3 DNA is TGCAGTGCTAGTGGGGGAGGACAGGGGATGGTTGAAAAACTGTTTTTT.

This clonotype was found a few times. The genes are TRBV6-5 and TRBJ2-3; D may be TRBD2 (5 bases). The length of the CDR3 is 16 residues. Germline V CDR1 and CDR2: MNHEY, SVGAGI. Trimming stripped 0 bases from V and 4 bases from J, with 14 bases between. The DNA of the CDR3 is TGTGCCAGCAGTTACTCCCTGGGAGAATTCGCAGATACGCAGTATTTT. It encodes CASSYSLGEFADTQYF.

The chain recombines TRBV6-5 with TRBJ2-1, with 10 positions matching TRBD1. Trimming took 5 bases from V and 6 from J; bases not matched to a gene: 7. CDR3 length equals 15 residues. Germline values: CDR1 MNHEY, CDR2 SVGAGI. CDR3 protein: CASSRTRQGANEQFF. CDR3 nucleotide sequence: TGTGCCAGCAGTCGTACCCGACAGGGGGCCAATGAGCAGTTCTTC.

The CDR3 sequence is CASTTSGRPAGQFF. In DNA form, the CDR3 reads TGTGCCAGCACAACTAGCGGCAGACCGGCGGGGCAGTTCTTC. The rearrangement links TRBV12-3 or TRBV12-4 to TRBJ2-1, with 8 bases that match TRBD2. The CDR3 contains 14 residues. V lost 7 bases and J lost 12; bases outside the gene matches: 14.

This clonotype was observed a few times. The chain carries TRBV5-1 and TRBJ2-5, with 10 bases lining up with TRBD1. This CDR3 contains 20 residues. Losses at the gene ends were 3 bases for V and 3 bases for J; bases not matched to a gene: 20. Germline V gene sequence: CDR1 SGHRS, CDR2 YFSETQ. CDR3 bases: TGCGCCAGCAGCTCAAAACCAAACCACCGACAGGGGGCTCTAAAAGAGACCCAGTACTTC. Protein: CASSSKPNHRQGALKETQYF.

There are a few counts of this clonotype. The rearrangement joins TRBV5-1 to TRBJ2-1, with a tentative D call TRBD1 (5 bases). The J call is in doubt because the DNA end fits TRBJ2-7 better. Germline values: CDR1 SGHRS, CDR2 YFSETQ. The CDR3 runs to 14 residues. This CDR3 reads CASSPPGRYNEQYF. In DNA, the CDR3 is TGCGCCAGCAGCCCCCCAGGGCGTTACAATGAGCAGTACTTC.

The genes are TRBV13 and TRBJ1-6; TRBD1 is a possible D gene (5 bases). From germline, CDR1 is PRHDT and CDR2 FYEKMQ (reference sequence). This CDR3 contains 13 residues. V lost 5 bases to trimming and J lost 9 bases, with 11 bases between them. The CDR3 nucleotides read TGTGCCAGCAGCAGGGACCGAACTTCACCCCTCCACTTT. This translates into CASSRDRTSPLHF.

The chain joins TRBV27 to TRBJ2-1; no definite D call. The ends were cut back, 0 bases at V and 12 bases at J, with 15 bases in the middle. The CDR3 sequence is 14 residues long. Germline V gives CDR1 MNHEY, CDR2 SMNVEV (reference sequence). CDR3 loop: CASSLSTDLGWQFF. CDR3 in DNA: TGTGCCAGCAGTTTATCAACGGACCTCGGGTGGCAGTTCTTC.